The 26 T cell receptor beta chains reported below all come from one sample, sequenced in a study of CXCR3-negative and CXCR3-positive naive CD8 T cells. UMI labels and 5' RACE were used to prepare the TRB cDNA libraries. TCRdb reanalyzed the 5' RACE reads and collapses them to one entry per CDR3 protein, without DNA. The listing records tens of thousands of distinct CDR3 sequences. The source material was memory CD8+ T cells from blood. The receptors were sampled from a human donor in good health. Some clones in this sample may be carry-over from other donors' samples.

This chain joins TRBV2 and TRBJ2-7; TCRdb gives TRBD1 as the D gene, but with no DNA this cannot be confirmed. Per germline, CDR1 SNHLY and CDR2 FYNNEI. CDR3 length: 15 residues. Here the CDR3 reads CASRLTVIPTYEQYF.

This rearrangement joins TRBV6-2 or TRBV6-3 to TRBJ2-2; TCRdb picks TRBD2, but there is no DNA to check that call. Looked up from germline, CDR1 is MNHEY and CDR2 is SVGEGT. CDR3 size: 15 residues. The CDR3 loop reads CASSRLADNTGELFF.

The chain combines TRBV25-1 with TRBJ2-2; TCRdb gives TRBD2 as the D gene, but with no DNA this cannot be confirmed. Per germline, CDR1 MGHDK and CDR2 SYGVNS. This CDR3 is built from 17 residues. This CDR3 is CASSEYTDRALAEELFF.

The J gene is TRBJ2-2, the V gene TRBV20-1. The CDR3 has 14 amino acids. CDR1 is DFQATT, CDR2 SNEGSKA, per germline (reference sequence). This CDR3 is CSARVGRNTGELFF.

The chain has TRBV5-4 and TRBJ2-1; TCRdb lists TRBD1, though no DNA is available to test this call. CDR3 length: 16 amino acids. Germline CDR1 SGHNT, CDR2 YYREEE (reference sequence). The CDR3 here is CASSWPRTGRTDEQFF.

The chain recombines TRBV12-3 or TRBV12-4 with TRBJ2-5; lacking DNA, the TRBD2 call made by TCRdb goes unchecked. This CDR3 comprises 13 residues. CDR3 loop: CASSRRLRETQYF.

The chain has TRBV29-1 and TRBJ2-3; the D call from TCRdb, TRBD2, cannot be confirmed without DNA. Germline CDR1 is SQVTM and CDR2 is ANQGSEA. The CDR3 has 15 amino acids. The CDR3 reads CSVGPPGLAEDTQYF.

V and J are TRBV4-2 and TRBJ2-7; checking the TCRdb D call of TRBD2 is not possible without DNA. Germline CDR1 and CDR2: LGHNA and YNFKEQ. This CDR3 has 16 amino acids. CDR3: CASSQEPSGVSYEQYF.

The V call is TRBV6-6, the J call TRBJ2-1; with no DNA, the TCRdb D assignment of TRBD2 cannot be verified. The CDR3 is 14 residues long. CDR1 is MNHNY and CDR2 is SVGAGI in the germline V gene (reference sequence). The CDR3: CASNLAGSYNEQFF.

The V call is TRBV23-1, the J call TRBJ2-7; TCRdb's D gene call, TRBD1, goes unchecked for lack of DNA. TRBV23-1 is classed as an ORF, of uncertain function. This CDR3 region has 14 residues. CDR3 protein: CASSQQNRGYEQYF.

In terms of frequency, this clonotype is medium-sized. CDR3: CSARDKENSPLHF. The V and J genes are TRBV20-1 and TRBJ1-6. The CDR3 is 13 residues long. Germline assignment: CDR1 DFQATT and CDR2 SNEGSKA (reference sequence).

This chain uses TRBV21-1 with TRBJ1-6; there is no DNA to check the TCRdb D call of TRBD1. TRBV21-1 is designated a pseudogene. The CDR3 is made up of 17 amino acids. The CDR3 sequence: CASSTRTGGIYNSPLHF.

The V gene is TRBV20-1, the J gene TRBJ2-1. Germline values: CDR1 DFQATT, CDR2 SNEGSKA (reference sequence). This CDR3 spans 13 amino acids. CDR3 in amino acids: CSARVPSYNEQFF.

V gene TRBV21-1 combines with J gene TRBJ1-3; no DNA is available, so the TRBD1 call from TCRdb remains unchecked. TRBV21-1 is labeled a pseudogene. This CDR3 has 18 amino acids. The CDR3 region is CASTPGQGAENSGNTIYF.

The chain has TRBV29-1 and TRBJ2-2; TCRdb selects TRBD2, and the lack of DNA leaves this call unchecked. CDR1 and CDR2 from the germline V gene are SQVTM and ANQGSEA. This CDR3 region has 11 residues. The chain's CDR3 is CSVGRAGELFF.

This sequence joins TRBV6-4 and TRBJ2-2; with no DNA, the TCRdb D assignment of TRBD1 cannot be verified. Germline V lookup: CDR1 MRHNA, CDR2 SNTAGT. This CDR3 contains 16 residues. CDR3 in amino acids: CASSEGPGTNTGELFF.

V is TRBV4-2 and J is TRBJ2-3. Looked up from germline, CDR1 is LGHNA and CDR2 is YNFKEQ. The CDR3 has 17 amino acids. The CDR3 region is CASSQASDILVTDTQYF.

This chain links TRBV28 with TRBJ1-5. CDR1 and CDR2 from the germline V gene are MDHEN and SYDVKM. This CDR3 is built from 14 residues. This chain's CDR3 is CASKIGSGNQPQHF.

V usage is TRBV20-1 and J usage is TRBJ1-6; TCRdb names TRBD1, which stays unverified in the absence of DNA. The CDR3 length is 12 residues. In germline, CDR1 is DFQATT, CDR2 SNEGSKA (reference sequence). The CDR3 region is CSAKGTGSPLHF.

This CDR3 is CASRTVPYIGTYEQYF. The chain is built from TRBV7-2 and TRBJ2-7; absent DNA, TCRdb's TRBD1 call cannot be checked. This CDR3 comprises 16 residues. CDR1 and CDR2 (germline): SGHTA, FQGNSA.

The CDR3 reads CASSRSAAEYNEQFF. V is TRBV7-3 and J is TRBJ2-1; no DNA is available, so the TRBD2 call from TCRdb remains unchecked. Germline V gene data show CDR1 as SGHTA and CDR2 as FQGTGA. The CDR3 contains 15 residues. The variable domain in full, completed from reference TRBV7-3 and TRBJ2-1, reads GAGVSQTPSNKVTEKGKYVELRCDPISGHTALYWYRQSLGQGPEFLIYFQGTGAADDSGLPNDRFFAVRPEGSVSTLKIQRTERGDSAVYLCASSRSAAEYNEQFFGPGTRLTVL.

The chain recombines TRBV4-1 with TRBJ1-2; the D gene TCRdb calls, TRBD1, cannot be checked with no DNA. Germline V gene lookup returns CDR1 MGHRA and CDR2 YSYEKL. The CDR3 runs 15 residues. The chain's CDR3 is CASSQDPGTALGYTF.

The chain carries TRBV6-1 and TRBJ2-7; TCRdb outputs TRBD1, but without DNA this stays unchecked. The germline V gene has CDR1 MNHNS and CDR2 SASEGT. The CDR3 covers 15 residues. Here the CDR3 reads CASSEDPGASYEQYF.

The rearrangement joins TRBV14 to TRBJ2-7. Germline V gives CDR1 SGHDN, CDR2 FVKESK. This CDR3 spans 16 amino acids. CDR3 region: CASSQEAAGSRYEQYF. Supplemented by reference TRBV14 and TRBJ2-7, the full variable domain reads EAGVTQFPSHSVIEKGQTVTLRCDPISGHDNLYWYRRVMGKEIKFLLHFVKESKQDESGMPNNRFLAERTGGTYSTLKVQPAELEDSGVYFCASSQEAAGSRYEQYFGPGTRLTVT.

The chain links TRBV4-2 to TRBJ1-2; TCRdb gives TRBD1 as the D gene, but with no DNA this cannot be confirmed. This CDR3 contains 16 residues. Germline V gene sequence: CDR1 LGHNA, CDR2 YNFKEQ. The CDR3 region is CASSQERDVTTFGYTF.

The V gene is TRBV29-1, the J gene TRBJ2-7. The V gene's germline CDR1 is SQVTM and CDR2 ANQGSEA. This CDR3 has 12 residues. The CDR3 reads CSARTSSYEQYF.